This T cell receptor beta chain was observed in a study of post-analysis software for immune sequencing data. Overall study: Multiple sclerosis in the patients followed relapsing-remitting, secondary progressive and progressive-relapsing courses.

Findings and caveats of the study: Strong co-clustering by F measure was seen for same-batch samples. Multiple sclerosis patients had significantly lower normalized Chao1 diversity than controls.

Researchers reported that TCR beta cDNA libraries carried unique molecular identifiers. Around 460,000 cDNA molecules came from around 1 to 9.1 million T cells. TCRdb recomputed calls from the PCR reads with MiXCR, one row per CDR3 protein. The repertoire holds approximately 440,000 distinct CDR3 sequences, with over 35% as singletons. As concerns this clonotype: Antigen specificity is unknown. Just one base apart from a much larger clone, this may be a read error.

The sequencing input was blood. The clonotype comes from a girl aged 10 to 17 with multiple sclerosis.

CDR3 region: CASSPLGGADTQYF. The CDR3 nucleotides are TGTGCCAGCAGCCCCCTTGGGGGCGCAGATACGCAGTATTTT. This chain connects TRBV12-3 or TRBV12-4 to TRBJ2-3; D perhaps matches TRBD1 (6 bases). The CDR3 extends over 14 amino acids. Deletions cut 6 bases from V and 4 bases from J, with 14 bases between.